The TCR beta chain described here comes from a study of blood T cell repertoires in COVID-19. Whole-study context: The United States, Italy and Spain were the sources of the acute and convalescent COVID-19 samples. PBMCs, B-cell-depleted T cells, or T cells were the source of the cDNA or gDNA that made up the material.

The germline gives CDR1 SGHKS, CDR2 YYEKEE (reference sequence). The CDR3 length is 15 residues. The V segment lost 4 bases and the J segment 0 bases; nucleotides outside the gene matches: 7. In the source study's methods: Nucleated cell number was recorded as an estimate derived from reference gene primer amplification. Measured with immunoSEQ multiplex PCR; TCRdb has only the in-frame clones, and not every one. V and J calls and clone size are those listed in that table; D and trimming were worked out from the DNA. The sample lists about 84,000 clones; 70% to 90% were seen once. The TCR comes from an elderly man with active or convalescent COVID-19. The genes are TRBV5-5 and TRBJ2-7; 7 bases fit TRBD2. What was sequenced was peripheral blood. The CDR3, as DNA: TGTGCCAGCAGCCGGCTAGCGGCGAGCTCCTACGAGCAGTACTTC. This encodes CASSRLAASSYEQYF.